This is a list of T cell receptor beta chains from one sample in a study of T-cell memory formation after mild COVID-19. TCRdb reprocessed the 5' RACE reads via MiXCR and lists one record per CDR3 protein. This sample carries under 700,000 distinct CDR3 sequences, about a fifth of them seen once, and the ten largest clones take about 12%. The sequenced sample consisted of PBMCs or a T cell subset sorted from them (not recorded which). These TCRs come from an adult woman who had mild COVID-19 (a few samples of this study predate the infection). Cell type and time point are not known. The CDR3 runs from the conserved cysteine through the conserved F or W. A D gene is named only where the DNA matches it firmly. The size of a clone is reported for some rows only, either as once, few or many, or as a class for expanded clones.

NA,TRBV11-2,TRBJ2-1,NA,CASSPELGEQFF,TGTGCCAGCAGCCCCGAGCTTGGTGAGCAGTTCTTC
NA,TRBV6-5,TRBJ2-1,TRBD1,CASSYSSRGYNEQFF,TGTGCCAGCAGTTACTCATCCAGGGGGTACAATGAGCAGTTCTTC
NA,TRBV29-1,TRBJ1-2,NA,CSGGEDYGYTF,TGCAGCGGCGGGGAAGACTATGGCTACACCTTC
NA,TRBV15,TRBJ1-5,NA,CATSRVQGSNQPQHF,TGTGCCACCAGCAGAGTGCAGGGCTCAAATCAGCCCCAGCATTTT
NA,TRBV6-6,TRBJ1-6,TRBD1,CASRSGTAPLHF,TGTGCCAGCAGGTCTGGGACAGCACCCCTCCACTTT
few,TRBV25-1,TRBJ1-1,NA,CASSEWVEGGNTEAFF,TGTGCCAGCAGTGAATGGGTCGAGGGGGGGAACACTGAAGCTTTCTTT
few,TRBV7-9,TRBJ2-1,TRBD1,CASSSGTGLGEQFF,TGTGCCAGCAGCTCCGGGACAGGGCTCGGTGAGCAGTTCTTC
NA,TRBV12-3/TRBV12-4,TRBJ2-7,NA,CASSYSSGLYEQYF,TGTGCCAGCAGTTATTCTTCGGGTCTCTACGAGCAGTACTTC
NA,TRBV20-1,TRBJ2-1,NA,CSVTSHAFEQFF,TGCAGTGTCACCTCCCATGCCTTTGAGCAGTTCTTC
NA,TRBV7-9,TRBJ2-7,TRBD2,CASSFVTSGTYEQYF,TGTGCCAGCAGCTTCGTGACTAGCGGGACCTACGAGCAGTACTTC
once,TRBV29-1,TRBJ2-3,NA,CSVDAGFDTQYF,TGCAGCGTTGATGCGGGGTTCGATACGCAGTATTTT
many,TRBV4-1,TRBJ1-1,NA,CASSQGAMNTEAFF,TGCGCCAGCAGCCAGGGAGCGATGAACACTGAAGCTTTCTTT
NA,TRBV20-1,TRBJ2-2,TRBD1,CSARDLGGAELFF,TGCAGTGCTAGAGATCTAGGGGGCGCGGAGCTGTTTTTT
NA,TRBV7-3,TRBJ2-3,NA,CASSHGREQYF,TGTGCCAGCAGCCACGGTCGGGAGCAGTATTTT
NA,TRBV7-2,TRBJ1-2,NA,CASSLYQGPRTFYGYTF,TGTGCCAGCAGCTTATATCAGGGGCCAAGAACATTCTATGGCTACACCTTC
NA,TRBV12-3/TRBV12-4,TRBJ1-3,NA,CASSQNSGNTIYF,TGTGCCAGCAGTCAAAACTCTGGAAACACCATATATTTT
NA,TRBV19,TRBJ1-2,NA,CASNKDGYYGYTF,TGTGCCAGTAACAAGGACGGATACTATGGCTACACCTTC
few,TRBV7-8,TRBJ1-1,NA,CASSPGGQMNTEAFF,TGTGCCAGCAGTCCGGGGGGACAAATGAACACTGAAGCTTTCTTT
NA,TRBV7-2,TRBJ1-4,NA,CASSLEQPVREKLFF,TGTGCCAGCAGCTTAGAACAGCCAGTTAGGGAAAAACTGTTTTTT
NA,TRBV20-1,TRBJ2-3,TRBD2,CSARSSGGLADTQYF,TGCAGTGCTAGATCCAGCGGGGGTTTGGCAGATACGCAGTATTTT
once,TRBV19,TRBJ2-1,NA,CASSIQDSYNEQFF,TGTGCCAGTAGTATTCAGGATTCCTACAATGAGCAGTTCTTC
few,TRBV14,TRBJ2-1,TRBD2,CASSIRLAGAIYNEQFF,TGTGCCAGCAGCATCCGGTTAGCGGGAGCGATCTACAATGAGCAGTTCTTC
NA,TRBV19,TRBJ2-1,NA,CASSINRRSNEQFF,TGTGCCAGTAGTATAAACAGGCGCAGCAATGAGCAGTTCTTC
few,TRBV29-1,TRBJ2-7,TRBD2,CSVGSGSSYEQYF,TGCAGCGTCGGTAGCGGGAGCTCCTACGAGCAGTACTTC
NA,TRBV7-8,TRBJ2-7,TRBD2,CASSLEGSGRPDWEQYF,TGTGCCAGCAGCTTAGAGGGTAGCGGGAGACCCGACTGGGAGCAGTACTTC
NA,TRBV15,TRBJ2-7,TRBD1,CATSRDLLDRGQDEQYF,TGTGCCACCAGCAGAGATCTCTTGGACAGGGGGCAGGACGAGCAGTACTTC
NA,TRBV4-1,TRBJ1-3,NA,CASSQVDTYSGNTIYF,TGCGCCAGCAGCCAAGTCGACACTTACTCTGGAAACACCATATATTTT
NA,TRBV4-2,TRBJ2-2,NA,CASSQDYSRNTGELFF,TGTGCCAGCAGCCAAGACTACAGCAGGAACACCGGGGAGCTGTTTTTT
few,TRBV6-5,TRBJ2-7,TRBD2,CASRRETSGHEQYF,TGTGCCAGCAGGCGAGAGACTAGCGGTCACGAGCAGTACTTC
NA,TRBV20-1,TRBJ1-5,NA,CSARDPVSDGANQPQHF,TGCAGTGCTAGAGATCCGGTATCAGACGGGGCCAATCAGCCCCAGCATTTT
few,TRBV7-9,TRBJ2-3,TRBD2,CASSLAGGGSDTQYF,TGTGCCAGCAGCTTAGCCGGCGGGGGGTCGGATACGCAGTATTTT
NA,TRBV6-5,TRBJ2-7,NA,CASSFSTPTWNEQYF,TGTGCCAGCAGTTTCTCAACCCCCACATGGAACGAGCAGTACTTC
many,TRBV9,TRBJ2-5,TRBD1,CASSVVPTGQGAETQYF,TGTGCCAGCAGCGTAGTCCCAACAGGACAGGGGGCAGAGACCCAGTACTTC
few,TRBV20-1,TRBJ1-2,NA,CSASGGDLGNYGYTF,TGCAGTGCTAGTGGGGGGGACCTCGGTAACTATGGCTACACCTTC
many,TRBV4-3,TRBJ2-1,NA,CASSQDAVARRNEQFF,TGCGCCAGCAGCCAAGATGCGGTAGCCCGCCGGAATGAGCAGTTCTTC
NA,TRBV15,TRBJ2-3,NA,CATSRDFEDTQYF,TGTGCCACCAGCAGAGATTTCGAGGATACGCAGTATTTT
few,TRBV20-1,TRBJ2-7,NA,CSARDRYRINEQYF,TGCAGTGCTAGAGATCGGTACAGGATCAACGAGCAGTACTTC
few,TRBV9,TRBJ2-1,TRBD2,CASSVEGGRASYNEQFF,TGTGCCAGCAGCGTAGAAGGCGGGAGGGCCTCCTACAATGAGCAGTTCTTC
NA,TRBV6-1,TRBJ1-5,NA,CASSELRHQPQHF,TGTGCCAGCAGTGAGCTTCGACATCAGCCCCAGCATTTT
NA,TRBV25-1,TRBJ1-2,NA,CASSETGRGYGYTF,TGTGCCAGCAGTGAGACAGGACGGGGCTATGGCTACACCTTC
NA,TRBV30,TRBJ2-1,TRBD2,CAWTSGNNEQFF,TGTGCCTGGACTAGCGGCAACAATGAGCAGTTCTTC
few,TRBV7-8,TRBJ1-1,TRBD1,CASSGTGGMDTEAFF,TGTGCCAGCTCCGGGACAGGGGGTATGGACACTGAAGCTTTCTTT
NA,TRBV5-1,TRBJ1-1,NA,CASSASDSSLTEAFF,TGCGCCAGCAGCGCGAGTGACAGTTCCTTAACTGAAGCTTTCTTT
many,TRBV5-6,TRBJ2-3,TRBD2,CASSSTSGNADTQYF,TGTGCCAGCAGCTCGACTAGCGGGAACGCAGATACGCAGTATTTT
few,TRBV24-1,TRBJ2-4,TRBD1,CATTRPSQGQKNIQYF,TGTGCCACCACTCGACCCTCACAGGGGCAGAAAAACATTCAGTACTTC
few,TRBV24-1,TRBJ2-3,TRBD2,CATRAAGGAQYF,TGTGCCACCAGAGCAGCGGGGGGTGCGCAGTATTTT
many,TRBV12-3/TRBV12-4,TRBJ2-7,NA,CASSMAPDLEQYF,TGTGCCAGCAGTATGGCCCCGGATCTGGAGCAGTACTTC
NA,TRBV5-1,TRBJ1-4,NA,CASSLPGGDANEKLFF,TGCGCCAGCAGCCTGCCCGGGGGAGATGCTAATGAAAAACTGTTTTTT
few,TRBV27,TRBJ2-7,NA,CASRPHGGITYEQYF,TGTGCCAGCAGGCCCCATGGAGGGATTACCTACGAGCAGTACTTC
once,TRBV12-3/TRBV12-4,TRBJ2-1,TRBD2,CASRGLARVNEQFF,TGTGCCAGCAGGGGACTAGCGAGGGTAAATGAGCAGTTCTTC
NA,TRBV11-2,TRBJ2-7,NA,CASSPFDSSYEQYF,TGTGCCAGCAGCCCTTTTGACAGCTCCTACGAGCAGTACTTC